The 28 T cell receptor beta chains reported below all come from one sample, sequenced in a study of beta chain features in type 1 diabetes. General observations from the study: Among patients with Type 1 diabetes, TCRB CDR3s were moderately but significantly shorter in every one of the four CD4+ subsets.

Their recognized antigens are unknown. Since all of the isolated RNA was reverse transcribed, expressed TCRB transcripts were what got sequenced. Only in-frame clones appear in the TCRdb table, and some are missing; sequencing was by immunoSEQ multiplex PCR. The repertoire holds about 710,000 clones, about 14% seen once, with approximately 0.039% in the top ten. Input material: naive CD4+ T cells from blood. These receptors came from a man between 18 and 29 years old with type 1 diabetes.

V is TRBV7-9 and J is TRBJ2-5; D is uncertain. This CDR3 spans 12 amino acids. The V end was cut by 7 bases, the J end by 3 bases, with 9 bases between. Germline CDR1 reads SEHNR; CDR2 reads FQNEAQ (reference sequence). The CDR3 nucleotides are TGTGCCAGCAACTATTTAAAAGAGACCCAGTACTTC. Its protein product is CASNYLKETQYF.

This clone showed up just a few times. CDR3 sequence: CAWSVGTSAQQETQYF. CDR3 bases: TGTGCCTGGAGTGTAGGGACTAGCGCCCAGCAAGAGACCCAGTACTTC. The V and J genes are TRBV30 and TRBJ2-5; 10 nucleotides align to TRBD2. Looked up from germline, CDR1 is GTSNPN and CDR2 is SVGIG (reference sequence). The CDR3 has 16 amino acids. V trimming: 0 bases; J trimming: 2 bases; junction bases outside the gene matches: 6.

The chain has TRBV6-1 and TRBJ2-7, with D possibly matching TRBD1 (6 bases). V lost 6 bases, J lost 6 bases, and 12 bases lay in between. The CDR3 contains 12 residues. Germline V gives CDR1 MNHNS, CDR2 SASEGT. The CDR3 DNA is TGTGCCAGCAGGAGCACAGGGTTCGAGCAGTACTTC. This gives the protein CASRSTGFEQYF.

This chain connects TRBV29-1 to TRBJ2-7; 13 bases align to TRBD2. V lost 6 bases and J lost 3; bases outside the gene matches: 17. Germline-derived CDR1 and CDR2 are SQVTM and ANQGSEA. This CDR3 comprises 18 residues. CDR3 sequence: CSVIKRTSGSVRYYEQYF. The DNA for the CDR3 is TGCAGCGTAATCAAAAGGACTAGCGGGAGTGTCCGATACTACGAGCAGTACTTC.

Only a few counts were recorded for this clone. The CDR3 sequence is CASSSQVSGANVLTF. In DNA form, the CDR3 reads TGTGCCAGCAGCTCCCAAGTCTCTGGGGCCAACGTCCTGACTTTC. The chain employs TRBV5-4 and TRBJ2-6; D ambiguous. Trimming stripped 3 bases from V and 0 bases from J, with 7 bases between. The CDR3 runs to 15 residues. CDR1 is SGHNT, CDR2 YYREEE, per germline (reference sequence). The full variable domain, its missing parts supplied by reference TRBV5-4 and TRBJ2-6, is ETGVTQSPTHLIKTRGQQVTLRCSSQSGHNTVSWYQQALGQGPQFIFQYYREEENGRGNFPPRFSGLQFPNYSSELNVNALELDDSALYLCASSSQVSGANVLTFGAGSRLTVL.

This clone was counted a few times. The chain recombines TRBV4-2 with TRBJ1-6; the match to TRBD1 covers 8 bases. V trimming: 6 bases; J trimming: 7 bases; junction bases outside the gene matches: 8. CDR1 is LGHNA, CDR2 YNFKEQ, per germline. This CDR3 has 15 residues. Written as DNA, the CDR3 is TGTGCCAGCAGTGACCGTTGGACAGGGAATTCACCCCTCCACTTT. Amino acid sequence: CASSDRWTGNSPLHF.

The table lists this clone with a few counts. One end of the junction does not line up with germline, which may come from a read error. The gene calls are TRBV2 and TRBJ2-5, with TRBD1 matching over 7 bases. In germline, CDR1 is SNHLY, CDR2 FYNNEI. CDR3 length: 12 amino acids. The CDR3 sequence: CASREGTDPKYF. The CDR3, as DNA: TGTGCCAGCAGAGAAGGGACAGACCCTAAGTACTTC.

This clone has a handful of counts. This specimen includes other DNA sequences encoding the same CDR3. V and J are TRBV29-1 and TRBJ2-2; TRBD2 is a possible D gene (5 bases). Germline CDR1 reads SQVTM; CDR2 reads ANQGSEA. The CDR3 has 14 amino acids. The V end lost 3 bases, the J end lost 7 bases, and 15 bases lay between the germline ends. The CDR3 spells CSVDSGLGGGELFF. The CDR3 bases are TGCAGCGTTGATTCAGGACTTGGTGGCGGGGAGCTGTTTTTT.

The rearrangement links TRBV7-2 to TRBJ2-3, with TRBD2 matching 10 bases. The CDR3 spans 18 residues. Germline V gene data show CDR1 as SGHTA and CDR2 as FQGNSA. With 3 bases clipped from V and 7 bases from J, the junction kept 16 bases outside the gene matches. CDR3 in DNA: TGTGCCAGCAGCTTGGCCTCAAGCGGGAGGGCCGTAGGGAATACGCAGTATTTT. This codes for CASSLASSGRAVGNTQYF. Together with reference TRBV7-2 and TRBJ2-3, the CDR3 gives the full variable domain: GAGVSQSPSNKVTEKGKDVELRCDPISGHTALYWYRQSLGQGLEFLIYFQGNSAPDKSGLPSDRFSAERTGGSVSTLTIQRTQQEDSAVYLCASSLASSGRAVGNTQYFGPGTRLTVL.

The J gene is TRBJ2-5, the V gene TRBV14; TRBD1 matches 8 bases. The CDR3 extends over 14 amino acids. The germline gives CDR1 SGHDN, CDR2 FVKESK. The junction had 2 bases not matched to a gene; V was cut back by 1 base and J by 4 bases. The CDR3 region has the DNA TGTGCCAGCAGCCAAGTAGACAGGGGAGAGACCCAGTACTTC. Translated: CASSQVDRGETQYF.

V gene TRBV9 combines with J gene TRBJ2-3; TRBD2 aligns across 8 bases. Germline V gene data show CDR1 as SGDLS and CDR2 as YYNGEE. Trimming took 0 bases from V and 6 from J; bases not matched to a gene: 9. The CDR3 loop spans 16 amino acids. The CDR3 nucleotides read TGTGCCAGCAGCGTAGGTACTAGCGGTAGTGTCGATACGCAGTATTTT. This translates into CASSVGTSGSVDTQYF.

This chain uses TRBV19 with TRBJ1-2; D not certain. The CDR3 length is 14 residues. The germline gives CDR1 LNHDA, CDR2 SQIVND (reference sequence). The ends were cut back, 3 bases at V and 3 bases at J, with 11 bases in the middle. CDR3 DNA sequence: TGTGCCAGTAGTATTTCCCGACTCGACTATGGCTACACCTTC. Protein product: CASSISRLDYGYTF. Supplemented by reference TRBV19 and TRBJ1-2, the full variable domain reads DGGITQSPKYLFRKEGQNVTLSCEQNLNHDAMYWYRQDPGQGLRLIYYSQIVNDFQKGDIAEGYSVSREKKESFPLTVTSAQKNPTAFYLCASSISRLDYGYTFGSGTRLTVV.

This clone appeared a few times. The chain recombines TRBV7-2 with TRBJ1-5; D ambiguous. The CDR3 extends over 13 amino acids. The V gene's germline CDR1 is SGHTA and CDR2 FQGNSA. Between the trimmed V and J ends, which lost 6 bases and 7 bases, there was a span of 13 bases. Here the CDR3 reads CASSQTMGQPQHF. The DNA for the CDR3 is TGTGCCAGCAGTCAGACCATGGGGCAGCCCCAGCATTTT.

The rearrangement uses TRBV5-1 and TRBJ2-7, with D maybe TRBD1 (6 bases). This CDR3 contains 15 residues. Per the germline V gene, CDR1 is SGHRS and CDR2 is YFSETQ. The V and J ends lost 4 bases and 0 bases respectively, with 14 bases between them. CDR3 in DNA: TGCGCCAGCAGCCCTCTGGACAGCTTCTCCTACGAGCAGTACTTC. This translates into CASSPLDSFSYEQYF.

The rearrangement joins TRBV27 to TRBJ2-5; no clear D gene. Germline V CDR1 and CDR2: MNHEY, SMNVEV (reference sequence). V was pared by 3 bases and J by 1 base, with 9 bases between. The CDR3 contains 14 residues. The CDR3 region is CASSLWAAQETQYF. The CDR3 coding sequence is TGTGCCAGCAGTTTGTGGGCAGCCCAAGAGACCCAGTACTTC.

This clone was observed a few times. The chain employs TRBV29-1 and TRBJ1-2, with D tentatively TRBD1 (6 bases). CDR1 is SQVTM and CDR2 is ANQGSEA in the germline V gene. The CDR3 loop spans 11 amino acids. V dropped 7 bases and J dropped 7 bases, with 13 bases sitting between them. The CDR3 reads CSAGRGPGYTF. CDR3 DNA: TGCAGCGCGGGACGGGGGCCTGGCTACACCTTC.

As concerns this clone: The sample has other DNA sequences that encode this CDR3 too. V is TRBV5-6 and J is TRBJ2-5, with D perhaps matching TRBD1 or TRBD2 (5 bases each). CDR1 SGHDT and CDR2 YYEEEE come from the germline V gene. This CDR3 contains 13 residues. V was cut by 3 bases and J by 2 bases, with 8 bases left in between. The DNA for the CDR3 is TGTGCCAGCAGCTCGGGACCTCAAGAGACCCAGTACTTC. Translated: CASSSGPQETQYF.

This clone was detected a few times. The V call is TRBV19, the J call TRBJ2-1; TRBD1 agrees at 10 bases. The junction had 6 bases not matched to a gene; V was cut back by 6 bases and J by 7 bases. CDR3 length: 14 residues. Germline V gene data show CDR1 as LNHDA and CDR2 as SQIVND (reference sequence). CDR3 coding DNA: TGTGCCAGTAGGGGACAGGGGAGCCCGAATGAGCAGTTCTTC. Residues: CASRGQGSPNEQFF.

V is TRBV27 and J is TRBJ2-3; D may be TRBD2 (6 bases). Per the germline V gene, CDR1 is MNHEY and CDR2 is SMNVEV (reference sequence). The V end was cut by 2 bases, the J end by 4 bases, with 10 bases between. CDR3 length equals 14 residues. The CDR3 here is CASSLEAGSDTQYF. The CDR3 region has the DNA TGTGCCAGCAGTTTAGAGGCGGGATCAGATACGCAGTATTTT.

In DNA form, the CDR3 reads TGTGCCAGCAGTGAAGATTGGAGTTATCAGCCCCAGCATTTT. Its translation is CASSEDWSYQPQHF. The chain is built from TRBV2 and TRBJ1-5; no definite D call. The CDR3 spans 14 residues. Trimming pared 1 base from V and 5 bases from J, leaving 9 bases between. Germline CDR1 is SNHLY and CDR2 is FYNNEI.

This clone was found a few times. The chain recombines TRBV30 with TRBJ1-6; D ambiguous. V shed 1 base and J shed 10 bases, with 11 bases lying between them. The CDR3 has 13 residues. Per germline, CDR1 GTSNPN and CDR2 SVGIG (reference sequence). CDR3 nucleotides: TGTGCCTGGAGTGAAAGGGAAGGATCACCCCTCCACTTT. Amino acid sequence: CAWSEREGSPLHF.

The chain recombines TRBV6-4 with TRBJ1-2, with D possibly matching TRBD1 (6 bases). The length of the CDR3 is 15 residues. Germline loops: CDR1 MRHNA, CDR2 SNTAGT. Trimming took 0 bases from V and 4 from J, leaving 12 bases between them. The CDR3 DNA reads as TGTGCCAGCAGTGACTCCCCAGGGACAAGCTATGGCTACACCTTC. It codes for CASSDSPGTSYGYTF.

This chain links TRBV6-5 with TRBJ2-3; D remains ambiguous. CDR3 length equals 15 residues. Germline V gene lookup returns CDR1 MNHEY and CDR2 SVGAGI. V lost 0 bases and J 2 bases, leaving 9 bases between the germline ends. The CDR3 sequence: CASSYSKRHTDTQYF. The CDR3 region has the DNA TGTGCCAGCAGTTACTCGAAACGGCACACAGATACGCAGTATTTT.

The CDR3 DNA reads as TGTGCCAGCAGCTTGCTTTGGGGACAGGGGAATGGCTACACCTTC. Amino acid sequence: CASSLLWGQGNGYTF. This chain joins TRBV7-9 and TRBJ1-2; 10 bases agree with TRBD1. The CDR3 runs to 15 residues. The J segment lost 6 bases and the V segment lost 3 bases, leaving 7 bases of the junction unmatched. Germline CDR1 is SEHNR and CDR2 is FQNEAQ (reference sequence).

Here the CDR3 reads CASSSGLAVQETQYF. The DNA of the CDR3 is TGTGCCAGCAGCTCGGGACTAGCGGTTCAAGAGACCCAGTACTTC. The rearrangement links TRBV5-4 to TRBJ2-5; 11 nucleotides match TRBD2. Germline V gene lookup returns CDR1 SGHNT and CDR2 YYREEE (reference sequence). V shed 3 bases and J 2 bases; nucleotides not matched to a gene: 3. This CDR3 contains 15 residues.

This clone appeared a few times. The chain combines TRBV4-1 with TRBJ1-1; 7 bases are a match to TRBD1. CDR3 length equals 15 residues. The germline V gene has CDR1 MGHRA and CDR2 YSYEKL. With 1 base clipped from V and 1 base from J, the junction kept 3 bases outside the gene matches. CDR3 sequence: CASSQGQGTNTEAFF. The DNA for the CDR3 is TGCGCCAGCAGCCAAGGACAGGGCACGAACACTGAAGCTTTCTTT.

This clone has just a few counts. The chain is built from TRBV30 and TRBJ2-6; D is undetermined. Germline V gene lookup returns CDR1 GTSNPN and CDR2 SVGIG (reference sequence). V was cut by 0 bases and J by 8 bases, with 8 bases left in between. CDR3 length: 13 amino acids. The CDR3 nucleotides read TGTGCCTGGAGTGTTGTGGGGACCAACGTCCTGACTTTC. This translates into CAWSVVGTNVLTF.

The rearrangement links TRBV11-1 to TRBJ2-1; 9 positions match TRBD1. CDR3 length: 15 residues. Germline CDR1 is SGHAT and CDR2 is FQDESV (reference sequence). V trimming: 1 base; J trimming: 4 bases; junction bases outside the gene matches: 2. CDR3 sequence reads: CASSLGTGAYNEQFF. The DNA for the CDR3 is TGTGCCAGCAGCTTAGGGACAGGGGCGTACAATGAGCAGTTCTTC.